This TCR beta chain was retrieved from a study of CD8+CD57+ T cells in acquired aplastic anemia. Patients included in sequencing had previously demonstrated CD8+CD57+ cell expansion by flow cytometry. This CDR3 has 15 residues. Unmatched junction bases numbered 6, after V lost 4 bases and J lost 3 bases. Germline assignment: CDR1 MGHDK and CDR2 SYGVNS. Genomic DNA served as template for TCR beta VDJ and CDR3 profiling. MiXCR, applied by TCRdb to the reads, yields one record per CDR3 protein. The sample records roughly 250,000 distinct CDR3 sequences, around 45% being singletons. This receptor was taken from a human donor with aplastic anemia. The chain couples TRBV25-1 to TRBJ1-2, with 9 bases aligning to TRBD1. The sample consisted of sorted CD4+, CD8+, or CD8+CD57+ T cells (not recorded which) from PBMCs. In nucleotides, the CDR3 is TGTGCCAGCAGTGGGACAGGGGAGCTCTACTATGGCTACACCTTC. Its translation is CASSGTGELYYGYTF.